This passage covers 20 T cell receptor beta chains from one sample sequenced in a study of post-analysis software for immune sequencing data. Whole-study results and caveats: Controls showed lower frequencies than patients for four to six TRBV segments, and TRBV5-6, TRBV5-1 and TRBV20-1 were among these.

These receptors have no known antigen. Prepared TCR beta cDNA libraries contained unique molecular identifiers. TCRdb passed the PCR reads through MiXCR, listing each CDR3 protein once. The sample has roughly 870,000 distinct CDR3 sequences; approximately 57% are singletons. The sequencing sample was made of blood. These receptor sequences come from a girl between 10 and 17 years old with multiple sclerosis.

Comment on this clonotype: This CDR3 fails to terminate in the conserved phenylalanine or tryptophan, so it likely reflects a read error. This rearrangement joins TRBV5-1 to TRBJ2-5; D could derive from TRBD1 or TRBD2 (5 bases each). Near its end, the DNA agrees better with TRBJ2-7, so the J call may be wrong. CDR1 and CDR2 (germline): SGHRS, YFSETQ. The CDR3 extends over 15 amino acids. CDR3 DNA: TGCGCCAGCAGCTTGGCCCAGGGACCTCCTCGCGAGCAGTACTTA. The encoded protein is CASSLAQGPPREQYL.

This clonotype was detected only a few times. The chain uses TRBV5-1 and TRBJ2-7, with D uncertain. The V and J ends lost 0 bases and 0 bases respectively, with 16 bases between them. This CDR3 contains 17 residues. CDR1 SGHRS and CDR2 YFSETQ come from the germline V gene. The CDR3 is CASSLGFAVGRSYEQYF. CDR3 DNA: TGCGCCAGCAGCTTGGGTTTCGCGGTGGGTCGCTCCTACGAGCAGTACTTC.

The chain uses TRBV2 and TRBJ1-2; D gene uncertain. Germline CDR1 SNHLY, CDR2 FYNNEI. The CDR3 runs to 13 residues. Trimming shortened V by 4 bases and J by 1 base, and 7 bases separated the two germline ends. CDR3 DNA: TGTGCCAGCAGTGCGAGCTTTAACTATGGCTACACCTTC. It specifies CASSASFNYGYTF.

This clonotype was seen at least ten times. The rearrangement links TRBV6-6 to TRBJ1-2; tentatively, D is TRBD1 (6 bases). The CDR3 consists of 14 residues. Germline V gene data show CDR1 as MNHNY and CDR2 as SVGAGI (reference sequence). V gave up 4 bases and J gave up 0 bases, with 9 bases separating them. The CDR3 DNA is TGTGCCAGCAGTTCGACAGGCTCTAACTATGGCTACACCTTC. This gives the protein CASSSTGSNYGYTF.

The chain uses TRBV7-2 and TRBJ1-2, with D possibly TRBD1 on 5 matching bases. The CDR3 runs to 15 residues. V lost 5 bases and J 3 bases, leaving 16 bases between the germline ends. Germline V CDR1 and CDR2: SGHTA, FQGNSA. CDR3 DNA: TGTGCCAGCAGCCGGGGAGGGGACGGACACTATGGCTACACCTTC. It yields the protein CASSRGGDGHYGYTF.

Only a few counts were recorded for this clonotype. The rearrangement joins TRBV20-1 to TRBJ1-1; D remains unclear. The CDR3 sequence is 12 residues long. Trimming took 3 bases from V and 2 from J, leaving 7 bases between them. Per the germline V gene, CDR1 is DFQATT and CDR2 is SNEGSKA (reference sequence). CDR3 coding DNA: TGCAGTGCTAGTTGGACTAACACTGAAGCTTTCTTT. Translated, it gives CSASWTNTEAFF.

A remark on this clonotype: The conserved phenylalanine or tryptophan normally closing the CDR3 is absent here, so this likely arose from a read error. The rearrangement links TRBV2 to TRBJ2-4, with 8 bases identical to TRBD2. The DNA end is more similar to TRBJ2-5, so the J call may be wrong. Germline lookup yields CDR1 SNHLY and CDR2 FYNNEI. The CDR3 spans 15 residues. CDR3 sequence reads: CASSETSGTQETQYC. The CDR3 DNA reads TGTGCCAGCAGTGAAACTAGCGGAACTCAAGAGACCCAGTACTGC.

This clonotype came up once. The rearrangement joins TRBV7-8 to TRBJ2-1; tentative D call: TRBD2 (6 bases). Germline-derived CDR1 and CDR2 are SGHVS and FQNEAQ. V shed 5 bases and J shed 5 bases, with 16 bases lying between them. This CDR3 comprises 15 residues. The CDR3 here is CASSPAGYEDNEQFF. The CDR3, as DNA: TGTGCCAGCAGCCCGGCGGGATACGAGGACAATGAGCAGTTCTTC.

The rearrangement uses TRBV11-3 and TRBJ2-3; 7 nucleotides line up with TRBD2. The germline gives CDR1 SGHNT, CDR2 YENEEA. Trimming at V came to 3 bases and at J to 2 bases, leaving 8 bases not matched to a gene. The CDR3 spans 16 residues. The chain's CDR3 is CASSFRAGVSTDTQYF. As DNA, the CDR3 is TGTGCCAGCAGCTTCCGGGCGGGAGTATCCACAGATACGCAGTATTTT.

The chain uses TRBV12-3 or TRBV12-4 and TRBJ2-5; D is unclear. The CDR3 extends over 14 amino acids. The V gene lost 1 base and the J gene lost 7 bases, with 13 bases spanning the gap. In DNA, the CDR3 is TGTGCCAGCAGTTTAGATGGCAGCCAGCGGACCCAGTACTTC. Protein: CASSLDGSQRTQYF.

The V and J genes are TRBV5-1 and TRBJ1-1, with D possibly TRBD1 on 5 matching bases. The ends were cut back, 0 bases at V and 2 bases at J, with 11 bases in the middle. The CDR3 runs to 15 residues. CDR1 and CDR2 from the germline V gene are SGHRS and YFSETQ. Here the CDR3 DNA reads TGCGCCAGCAGCTTGGGTTGGGGGGTAAACACTGAAGCTTTCTTT. The encoded protein is CASSLGWGVNTEAFF.

V usage is TRBV6-6 and J usage is TRBJ2-7; TRBD2 aligns across 10 bases. Unmatched junction bases numbered 9, after V lost 6 bases and J lost 10 bases. The CDR3 is 13 residues long. Looked up from germline, CDR1 is MNHNY and CDR2 is SVGAGI (reference sequence). CDR3 residues: CASRTLAGEIQYF. CDR3 DNA: TGTGCCAGCAGGACTCTAGCGGGGGAGATCCAGTACTTC.

This clonotype came up a few times. The chain uses TRBV6-5 and TRBJ1-1; possible D gene TRBD1, 6 bases. V lost 6 bases to trimming and J lost 0 bases, with 11 bases between them. CDR3 size: 14 residues. CDR1 is MNHEY, CDR2 SVGAGI, per germline. The CDR3 is CASRADRMNTEAFF. The CDR3 nucleotides are TGTGCCAGCAGAGCGGACAGAATGAACACTGAAGCTTTCTTT.

The chain has TRBV12-5 and TRBJ1-5; the D is unclear. From germline, CDR1 is LGHNT and CDR2 FRNRAP. The CDR3 runs to 13 residues. With 6 bases removed from V and 0 bases from J, the gap between germline ends came to 6 bases. In nucleotides, the CDR3 is TGTGCTAGTGGCGTACATAGCAATCAGCCCCAGCATTTT. Its protein is CASGVHSNQPQHF.

This chain uses TRBV29-1 with TRBJ1-4; TRBD1 is a possible D gene (6 bases). The CDR3 is made up of 14 amino acids. Between the trimmed V and J ends, which lost 4 bases and 3 bases, there was a span of 12 bases. Germline CDR1 and CDR2: SQVTM and ANQGSEA. The CDR3 spells CSVVSDSANEKLFF. The DNA for the CDR3 is TGCAGCGTTGTCTCGGACAGCGCTAATGAAAAACTGTTTTTT.

The V call is TRBV7-8, the J call TRBJ1-1, with 8 nucleotides matching TRBD1. V trimming: 4 bases; J trimming: 3 bases; junction bases outside the gene matches: 4. The germline V gene encodes CDR1 SGHVS and CDR2 FQNEAQ. This CDR3 has 14 residues. The DNA of the CDR3 is TGTGCCAGCAGCTCCCAACAGGGGGACACTGAAGCTTTCTTT. Translating it yields CASSSQQGDTEAFF.

The table lists this clonotype with a few counts. The rearrangement joins TRBV25-1 to TRBJ2-7, with no clear D. The CDR3 runs to 12 residues. Per germline, CDR1 MGHDK and CDR2 SYGVNS. The V gene lost 2 bases and the J gene lost 1 base, with 3 bases spanning the gap. The CDR3 sequence: CASSEISYEQYF. CDR3 bases: TGTGCCAGCAGTGAAATATCCTACGAGCAGTACTTC.

Turning to this clonotype: Germline and junction disagree at one end, which may indicate a read error. This chain connects TRBV15 to TRBJ2-4, with no clear D. The CDR3 has 18 residues. CDR1 LNHNV and CDR2 YYDKDF come from the germline V gene (reference sequence). CDR3 nucleotide sequence: TGTGCCACCAGCAGAGATAAGGGCGGTCTCGGAGCCAAAGACATTCAGTACTTC. Residues: CATSRDKGGLGAKDIQYF.

The chain has TRBV5-1 and TRBJ1-1, with 7 nucleotides matching TRBD1. CDR1 and CDR2 (germline): SGHRS, YFSETQ. The CDR3 contains 16 residues. Unmatched junction bases numbered 6, after V lost 0 bases and J lost 1 base. As DNA, the CDR3 is TGCGCCAGCAGCTTGGCCCAACAGGGGTCGAACACTGAAGCTTTCTTT. Amino acid sequence: CASSLAQQGSNTEAFF.

The V call is TRBV20-1, the J call TRBJ2-3, with D possibly being TRBD2 (7 bases). The CDR3 has 16 residues. CDR1 and CDR2 (germline): DFQATT, SNEGSKA (reference sequence). V shed 3 bases and J shed 4 bases, with 20 bases lying between them. Here the CDR3 DNA reads TGCAGTGCTAGCGGGGGGCCCGGGAAGAGGGCAGATACGCAGTATTTT. This codes for CSASGGPGKRADTQYF.